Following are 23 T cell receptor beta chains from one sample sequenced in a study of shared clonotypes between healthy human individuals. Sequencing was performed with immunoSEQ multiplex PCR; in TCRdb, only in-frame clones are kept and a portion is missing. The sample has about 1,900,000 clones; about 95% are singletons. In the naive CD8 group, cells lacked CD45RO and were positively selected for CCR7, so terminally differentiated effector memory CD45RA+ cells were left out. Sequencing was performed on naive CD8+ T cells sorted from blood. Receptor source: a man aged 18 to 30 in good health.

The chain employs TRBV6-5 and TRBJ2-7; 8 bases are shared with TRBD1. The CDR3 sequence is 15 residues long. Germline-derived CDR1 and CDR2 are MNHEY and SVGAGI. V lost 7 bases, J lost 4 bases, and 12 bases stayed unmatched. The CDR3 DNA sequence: TGTGCCAGCACCTATGGACAGGGTAGTTTATACGAGCAGTACTTC. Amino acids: CASTYGQGSLYEQYF.

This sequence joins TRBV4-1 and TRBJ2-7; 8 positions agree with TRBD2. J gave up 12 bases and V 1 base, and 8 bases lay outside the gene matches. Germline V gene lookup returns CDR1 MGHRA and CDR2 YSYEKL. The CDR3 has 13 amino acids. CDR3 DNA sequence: TGCGCCAGCAGCCAAGCCGGGGGGGTAGAGGTGTACTTC. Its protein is CASSQAGGVEVYF.

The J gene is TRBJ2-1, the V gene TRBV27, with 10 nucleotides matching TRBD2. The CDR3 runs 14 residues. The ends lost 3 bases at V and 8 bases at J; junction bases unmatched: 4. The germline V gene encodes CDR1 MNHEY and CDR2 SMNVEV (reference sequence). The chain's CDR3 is CASSFQRGGYEQFF. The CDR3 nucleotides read TGTGCCAGCAGTTTCCAGCGGGGGGGCTATGAGCAGTTCTTC.

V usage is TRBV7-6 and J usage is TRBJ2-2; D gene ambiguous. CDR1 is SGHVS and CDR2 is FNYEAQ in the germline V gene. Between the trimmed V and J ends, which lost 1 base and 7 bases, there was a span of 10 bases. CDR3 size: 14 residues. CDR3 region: CASSLDLGYGELFF. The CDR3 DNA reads TGTGCCAGCAGCTTAGATCTGGGCTACGGGGAGCTGTTTTTT.

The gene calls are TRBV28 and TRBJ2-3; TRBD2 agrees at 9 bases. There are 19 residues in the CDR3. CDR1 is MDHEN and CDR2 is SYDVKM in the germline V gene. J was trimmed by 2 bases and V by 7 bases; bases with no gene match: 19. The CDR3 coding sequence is TGTGCCAGCACCTCCCCCCTCGTTTTGCTAGCGGGATCCACAGATACGCAGTATTTT. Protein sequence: CASTSPLVLLAGSTDTQYF.

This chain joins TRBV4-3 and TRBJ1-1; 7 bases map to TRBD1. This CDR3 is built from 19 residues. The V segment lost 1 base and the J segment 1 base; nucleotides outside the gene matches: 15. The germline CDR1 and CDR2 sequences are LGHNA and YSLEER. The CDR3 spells CASSQVAETGVQWNTEAFF. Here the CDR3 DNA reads TGCGCCAGCAGCCAAGTGGCCGAAACAGGGGTCCAGTGGAACACTGAAGCTTTCTTT.

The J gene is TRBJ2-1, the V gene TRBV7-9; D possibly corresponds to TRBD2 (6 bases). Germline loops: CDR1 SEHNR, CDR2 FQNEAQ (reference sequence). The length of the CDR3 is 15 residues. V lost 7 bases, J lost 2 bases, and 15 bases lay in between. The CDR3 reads CASNRGDLAYNEQFF. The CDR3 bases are TGTGCCAGCAATCGCGGGGATCTTGCCTACAATGAGCAGTTCTTC.

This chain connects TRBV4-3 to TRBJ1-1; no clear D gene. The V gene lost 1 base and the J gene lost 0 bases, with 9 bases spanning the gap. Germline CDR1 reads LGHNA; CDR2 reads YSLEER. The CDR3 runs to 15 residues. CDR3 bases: TGCGCCAGCAGCCAAGGTTTGATCATGAACACTGAAGCTTTCTTT. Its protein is CASSQGLIMNTEAFF.

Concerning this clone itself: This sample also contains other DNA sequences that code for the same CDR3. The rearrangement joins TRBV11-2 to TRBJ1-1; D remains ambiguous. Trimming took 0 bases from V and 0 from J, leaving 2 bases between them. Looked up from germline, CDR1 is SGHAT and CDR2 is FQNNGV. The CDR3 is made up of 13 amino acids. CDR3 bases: TGTGCCAGCAGCTTAGAGTTGAACACTGAAGCTTTCTTT. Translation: CASSLELNTEAFF. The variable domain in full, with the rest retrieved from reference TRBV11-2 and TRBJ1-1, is EAGVAQSPRYKIIEKRQSVAFWCNPISGHATLYWYQQILGQGPKLLIQFQNNGVVDDSQLPKDRFSAERLKGVDSTLKIQPAKLEDSAVYLCASSLELNTEAFFGQGTRLTVV.

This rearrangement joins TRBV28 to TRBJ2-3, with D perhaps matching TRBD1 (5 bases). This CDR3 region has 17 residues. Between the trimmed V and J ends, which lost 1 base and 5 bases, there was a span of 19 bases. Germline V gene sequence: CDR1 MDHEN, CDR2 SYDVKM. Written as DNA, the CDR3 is TGTGCCAGCAGTTTATATCCGGCAGAAGGGGTTGGAGATACGCAGTATTTT. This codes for CASSLYPAEGVGDTQYF. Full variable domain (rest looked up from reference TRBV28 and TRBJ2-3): DVKVTQSSRYLVKRTGEKVFLECVQDMDHENMFWYRQDPGLGLRLIYFSYDVKMKEKGDIPEGYSVSREKKERFSLILESASTNQTSMYLCASSLYPAEGVGDTQYFGPGTRLTVL.

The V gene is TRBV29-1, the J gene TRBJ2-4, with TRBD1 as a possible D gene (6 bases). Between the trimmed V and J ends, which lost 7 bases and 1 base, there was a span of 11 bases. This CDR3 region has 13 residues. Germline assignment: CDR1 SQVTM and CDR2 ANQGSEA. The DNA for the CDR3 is TGCAGCGGGACAGAAACGGCCAAAAACATTCAGTACTTC. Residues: CSGTETAKNIQYF.

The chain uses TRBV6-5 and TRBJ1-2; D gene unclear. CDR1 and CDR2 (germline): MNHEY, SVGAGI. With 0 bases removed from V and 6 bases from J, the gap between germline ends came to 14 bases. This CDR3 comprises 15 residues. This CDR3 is CASSYSISTADGYTF. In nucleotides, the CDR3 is TGTGCCAGCAGTTACTCTATTTCCACAGCCGATGGCTACACCTTC.

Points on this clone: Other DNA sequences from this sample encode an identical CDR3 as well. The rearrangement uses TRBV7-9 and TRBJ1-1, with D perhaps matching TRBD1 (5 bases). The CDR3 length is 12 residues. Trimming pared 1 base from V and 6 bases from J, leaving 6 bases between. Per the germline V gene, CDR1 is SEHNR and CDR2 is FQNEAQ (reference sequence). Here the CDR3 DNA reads TGTGCCAGCAGCTTAGAGGGGTCTGAAGCTTTCTTT. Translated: CASSLEGSEAFF.

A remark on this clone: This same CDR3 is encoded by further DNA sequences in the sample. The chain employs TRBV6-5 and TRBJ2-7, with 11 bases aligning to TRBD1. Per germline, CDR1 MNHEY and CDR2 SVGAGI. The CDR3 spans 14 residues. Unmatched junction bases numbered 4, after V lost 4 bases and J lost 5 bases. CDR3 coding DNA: TGTGCCAGCAGTTTCGGGACAGGGGGAGACGAGCAGTACTTC. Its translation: CASSFGTGGDEQYF.

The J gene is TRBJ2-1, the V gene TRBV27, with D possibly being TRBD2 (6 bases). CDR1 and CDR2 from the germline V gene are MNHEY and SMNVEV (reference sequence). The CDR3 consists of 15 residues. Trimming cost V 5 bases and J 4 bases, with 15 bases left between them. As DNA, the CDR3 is TGTGCCAGCAGTCCGGACACCCGGGGGTACAATGAGCAGTTCTTC. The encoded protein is CASSPDTRGYNEQFF.

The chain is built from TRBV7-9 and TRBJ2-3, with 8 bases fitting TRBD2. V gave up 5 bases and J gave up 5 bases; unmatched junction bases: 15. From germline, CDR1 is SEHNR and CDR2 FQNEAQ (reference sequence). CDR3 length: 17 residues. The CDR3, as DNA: TGTGCCAGCAGCCACGGGCTAGCGGGCCTTTTACAAGATACGCAGTATTTT. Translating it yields CASSHGLAGLLQDTQYF.

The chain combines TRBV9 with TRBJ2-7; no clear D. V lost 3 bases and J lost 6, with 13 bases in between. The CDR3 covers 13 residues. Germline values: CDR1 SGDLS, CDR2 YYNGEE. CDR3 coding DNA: TGTGCCAGCAGCGGGGCCGGGTCTGGCGAGCAGTACTTC. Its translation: CASSGAGSGEQYF.

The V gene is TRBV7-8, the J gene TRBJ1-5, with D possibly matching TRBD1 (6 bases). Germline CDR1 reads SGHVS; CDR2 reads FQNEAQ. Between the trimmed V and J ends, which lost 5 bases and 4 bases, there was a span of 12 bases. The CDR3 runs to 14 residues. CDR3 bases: TGTGCCAGCAGCCCGGGGGGGGCTAATCAGCCCCAGCATTTT. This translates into CASSPGGANQPQHF.

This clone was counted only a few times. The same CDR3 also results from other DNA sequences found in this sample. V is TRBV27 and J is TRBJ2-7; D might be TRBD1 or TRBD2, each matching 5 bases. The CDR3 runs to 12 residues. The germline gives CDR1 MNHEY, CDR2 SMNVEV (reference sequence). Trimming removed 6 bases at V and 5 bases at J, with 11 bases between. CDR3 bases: TGTGCCAGCAGGACGGGGCCTAACGAGCAGTACTTC. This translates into CASRTGPNEQYF.

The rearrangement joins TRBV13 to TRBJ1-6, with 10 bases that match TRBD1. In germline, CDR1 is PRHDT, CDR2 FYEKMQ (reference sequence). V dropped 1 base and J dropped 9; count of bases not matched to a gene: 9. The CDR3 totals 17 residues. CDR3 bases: TGTGCCAGCAGCTTAGTACATCCTGGGACAGGGGCTTCACCCCTCCACTTT. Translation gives CASSLVHPGTGASPLHF.

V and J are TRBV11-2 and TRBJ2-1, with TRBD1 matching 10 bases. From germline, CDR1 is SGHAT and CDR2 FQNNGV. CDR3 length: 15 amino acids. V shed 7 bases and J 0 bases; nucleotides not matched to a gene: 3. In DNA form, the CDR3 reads TGTGCCAGCACGGGACAGGGGAGCTCCTACAATGAGCAGTTCTTC. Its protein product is CASTGQGSSYNEQFF.

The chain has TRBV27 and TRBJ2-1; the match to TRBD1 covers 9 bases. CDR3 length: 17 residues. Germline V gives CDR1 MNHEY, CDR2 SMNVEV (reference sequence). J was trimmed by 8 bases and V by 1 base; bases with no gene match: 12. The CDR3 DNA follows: TGTGCCAGCAGTTTATATCCCCCGGGACAGGGCTTAGATGAGCAGTTCTTC. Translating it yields CASSLYPPGQGLDEQFF.

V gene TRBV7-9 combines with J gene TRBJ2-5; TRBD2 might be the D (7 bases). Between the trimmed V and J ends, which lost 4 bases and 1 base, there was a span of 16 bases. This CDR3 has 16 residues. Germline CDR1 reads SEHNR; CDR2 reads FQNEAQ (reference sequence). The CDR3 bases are TGTGCCAGCAGCTCCCCCTGGGGGGGGGCCCAAGAGACCCAGTACTTC. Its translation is CASSSPWGGAQETQYF. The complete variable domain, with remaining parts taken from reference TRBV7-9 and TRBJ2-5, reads DTGVSQNPRHKITKRGQNVTFRCDPISEHNRLYWYRQTLGQGPEFLTYFQNEAQLEKSRLLSDRFSAERPKGSFSTLEIQRTEQGDSAMYLCASSSPWGGAQETQYFGPGTRLLVL.